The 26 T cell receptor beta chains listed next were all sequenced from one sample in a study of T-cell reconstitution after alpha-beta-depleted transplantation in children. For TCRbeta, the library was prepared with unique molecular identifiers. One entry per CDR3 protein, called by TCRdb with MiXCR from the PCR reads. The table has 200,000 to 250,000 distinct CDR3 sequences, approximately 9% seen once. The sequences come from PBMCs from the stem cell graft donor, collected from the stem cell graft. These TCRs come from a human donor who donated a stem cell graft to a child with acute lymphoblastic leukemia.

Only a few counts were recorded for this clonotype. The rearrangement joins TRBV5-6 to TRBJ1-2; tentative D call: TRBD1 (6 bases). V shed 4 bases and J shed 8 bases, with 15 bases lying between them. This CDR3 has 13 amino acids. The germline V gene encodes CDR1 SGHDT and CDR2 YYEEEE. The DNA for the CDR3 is TGTGCCAGCAGCGCCCCGGGACAAGGGGGCTACACCTTC. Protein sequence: CASSAPGQGGYTF.

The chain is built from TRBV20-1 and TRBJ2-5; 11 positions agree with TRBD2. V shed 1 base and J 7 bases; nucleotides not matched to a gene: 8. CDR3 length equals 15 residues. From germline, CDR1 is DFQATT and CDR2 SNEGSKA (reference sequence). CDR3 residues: CSARGPSGGQGTQYF. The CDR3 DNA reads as TGCAGTGCTAGAGGTCCTAGCGGGGGGCAGGGGACCCAGTACTTC.

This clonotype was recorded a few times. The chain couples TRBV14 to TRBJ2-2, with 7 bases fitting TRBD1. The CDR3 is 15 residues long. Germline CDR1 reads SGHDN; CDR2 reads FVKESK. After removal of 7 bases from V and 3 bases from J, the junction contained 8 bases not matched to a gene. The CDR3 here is CASKPTGTDTGELFF. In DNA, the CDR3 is TGTGCCAGCAAGCCGACAGGGACCGACACCGGGGAGCTGTTTTTT.

CDR3 coding DNA: TGTGCCATCTTACTTGACGACTCTGGGGCCAACGTCCTGACTTTC. It is translated as CAILLDDSGANVLTF. The chain couples TRBV3-1 to TRBJ2-6; D remains unclear. This CDR3 is 15 amino acids long. The V end lost 10 bases, the J end lost 0 bases, and 13 bases lay between the germline ends. Germline CDR1 LGHDT, CDR2 YNNKEL (reference sequence).

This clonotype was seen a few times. The CDR3: CASSKAGTGAYEQYF. Written as DNA, the CDR3 is TGTGCCAGCAGTAAGGCCGGGACAGGGGCCTACGAGCAGTACTTC. The J gene is TRBJ2-7, the V gene TRBV27; 10 bases align to TRBD1. After removal of 5 bases from V and 2 bases from J, the junction contained 6 bases not matched to a gene. The CDR3 consists of 15 residues. CDR1 is MNHEY and CDR2 is SMNVEV in the germline V gene (reference sequence).

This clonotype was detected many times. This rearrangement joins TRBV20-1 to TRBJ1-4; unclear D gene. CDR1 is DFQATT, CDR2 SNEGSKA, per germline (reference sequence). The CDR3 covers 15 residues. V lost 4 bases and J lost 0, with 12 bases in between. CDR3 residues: CSATETGTTNEKLFF. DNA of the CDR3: TGCAGTGCTACCGAAACCGGGACAACTAATGAAAAACTGTTTTTT.

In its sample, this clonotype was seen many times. The CDR3 DNA reads TGCGCAAAAAGGGGAAACACCGGGGAGCTGTTTTTT. Protein product: CAKRGNTGELFF. This rearrangement joins TRBV5-1 to TRBJ2-2; the D gene is possibly TRBD1 (5 bases). CDR1 SGHRS and CDR2 YFSETQ come from the germline V gene. This CDR3 comprises 12 residues.

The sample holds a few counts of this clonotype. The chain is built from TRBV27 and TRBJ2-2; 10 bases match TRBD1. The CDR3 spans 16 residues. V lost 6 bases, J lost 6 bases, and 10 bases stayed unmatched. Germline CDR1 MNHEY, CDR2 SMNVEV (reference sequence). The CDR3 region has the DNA TGTGCCAGCAGCGAAGCGGACAGGGGGGAGTCCGGGGAGCTGTTTTTT. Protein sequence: CASSEADRGESGELFF.

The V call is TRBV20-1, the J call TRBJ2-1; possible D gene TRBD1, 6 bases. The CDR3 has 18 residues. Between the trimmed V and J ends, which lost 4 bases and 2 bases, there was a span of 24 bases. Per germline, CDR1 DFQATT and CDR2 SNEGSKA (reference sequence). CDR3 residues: CSANHQGLGTFAYNEQFF. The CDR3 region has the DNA TGCAGTGCTAACCACCAGGGGCTAGGGACGTTTGCCTACAATGAGCAGTTCTTC.

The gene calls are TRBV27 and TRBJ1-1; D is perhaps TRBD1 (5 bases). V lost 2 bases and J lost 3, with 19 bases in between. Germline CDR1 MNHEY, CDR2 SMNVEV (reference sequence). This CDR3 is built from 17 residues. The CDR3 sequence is CASSLSLAGTKDTEAFF. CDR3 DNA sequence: TGTGCCAGCAGTTTAAGTTTAGCCGGGACTAAGGACACTGAAGCTTTCTTT.

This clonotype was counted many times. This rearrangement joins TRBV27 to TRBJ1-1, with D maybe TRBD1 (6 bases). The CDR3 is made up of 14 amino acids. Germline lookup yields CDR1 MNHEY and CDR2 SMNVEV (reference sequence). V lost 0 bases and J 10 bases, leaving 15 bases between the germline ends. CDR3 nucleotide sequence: TGTGCCAGCAGTTTATCTCTCGGGGGCGGGAGAGCTTTCTTT. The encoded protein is CASSLSLGGGRAFF.

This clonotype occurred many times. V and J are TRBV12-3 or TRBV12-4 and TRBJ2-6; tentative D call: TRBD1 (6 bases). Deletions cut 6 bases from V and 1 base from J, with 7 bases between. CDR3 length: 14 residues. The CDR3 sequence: CASSDRSGANVLTF. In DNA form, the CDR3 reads TGTGCCAGCAGCGACAGGTCTGGGGCCAACGTCCTGACTTTC.

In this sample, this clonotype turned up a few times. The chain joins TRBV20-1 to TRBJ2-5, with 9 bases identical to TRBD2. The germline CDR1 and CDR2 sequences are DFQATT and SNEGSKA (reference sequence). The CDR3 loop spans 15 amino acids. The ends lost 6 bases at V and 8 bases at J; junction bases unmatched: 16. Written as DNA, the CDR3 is TGCAGTGCCTCCCGAGCGGGGGGCCTACAAGGAACCCAGTACTTC. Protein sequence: CSASRAGGLQGTQYF.

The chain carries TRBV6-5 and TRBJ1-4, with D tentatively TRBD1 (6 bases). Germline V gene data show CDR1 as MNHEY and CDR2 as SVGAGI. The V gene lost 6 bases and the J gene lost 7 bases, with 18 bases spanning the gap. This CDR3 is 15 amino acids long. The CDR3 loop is CASSSSTGGGEKLFF. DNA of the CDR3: TGTGCCAGCAGCTCCTCGACAGGCGGTGGTGAAAAACTGTTTTTT.

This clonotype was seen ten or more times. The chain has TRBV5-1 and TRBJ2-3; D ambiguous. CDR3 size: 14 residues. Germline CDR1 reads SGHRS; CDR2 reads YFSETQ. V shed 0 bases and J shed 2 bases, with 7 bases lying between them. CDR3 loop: CASSLGRNTDTQYF. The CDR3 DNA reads TGCGCCAGCAGCTTGGGTCGGAACACAGATACGCAGTATTTT.

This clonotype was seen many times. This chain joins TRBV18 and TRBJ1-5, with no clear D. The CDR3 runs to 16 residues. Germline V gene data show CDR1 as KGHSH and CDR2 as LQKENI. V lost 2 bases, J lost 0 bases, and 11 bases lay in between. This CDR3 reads CASSPNRLDSNQPQHF. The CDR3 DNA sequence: TGTGCCAGCTCACCAAACAGATTAGATAGCAATCAGCCCCAGCATTTT.

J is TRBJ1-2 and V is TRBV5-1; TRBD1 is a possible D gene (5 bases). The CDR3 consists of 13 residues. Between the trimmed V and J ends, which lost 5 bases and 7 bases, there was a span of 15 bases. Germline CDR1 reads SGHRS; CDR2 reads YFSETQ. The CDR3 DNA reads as TGCGCCAGCAGGCCGACAGTAAACGGTGGCTACACCTTC. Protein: CASRPTVNGGYTF.

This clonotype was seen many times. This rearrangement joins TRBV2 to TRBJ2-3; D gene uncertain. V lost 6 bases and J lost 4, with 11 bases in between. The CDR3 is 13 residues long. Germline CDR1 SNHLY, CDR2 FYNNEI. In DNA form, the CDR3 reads TGTGCCAGCAGGAAAGACTTGGCAGATACGCAGTATTTT. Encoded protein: CASRKDLADTQYF.

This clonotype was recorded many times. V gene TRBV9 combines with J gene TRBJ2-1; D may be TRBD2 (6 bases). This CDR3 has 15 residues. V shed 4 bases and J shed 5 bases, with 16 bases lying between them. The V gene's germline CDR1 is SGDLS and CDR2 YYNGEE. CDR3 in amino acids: CASSRGGLGDNEQFF. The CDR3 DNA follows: TGTGCCAGCAGCCGTGGGGGACTGGGGGACAATGAGCAGTTCTTC.

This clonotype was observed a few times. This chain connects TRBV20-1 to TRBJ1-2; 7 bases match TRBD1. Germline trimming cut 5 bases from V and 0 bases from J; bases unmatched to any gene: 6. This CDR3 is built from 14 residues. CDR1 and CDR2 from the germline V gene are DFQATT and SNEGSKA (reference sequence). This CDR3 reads CSAETGITNYGYTF. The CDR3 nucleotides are TGCAGTGCTGAGACAGGGATCACTAACTATGGCTACACCTTC.

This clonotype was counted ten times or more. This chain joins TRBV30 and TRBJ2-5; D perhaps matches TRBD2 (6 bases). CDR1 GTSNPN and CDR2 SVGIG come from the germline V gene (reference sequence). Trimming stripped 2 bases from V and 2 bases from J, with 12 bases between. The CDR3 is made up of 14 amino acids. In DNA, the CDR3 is TGTGCCTGGAGTTGGGAGGAGAATCAAGAGACCCAGTACTTC. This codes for CAWSWEENQETQYF.

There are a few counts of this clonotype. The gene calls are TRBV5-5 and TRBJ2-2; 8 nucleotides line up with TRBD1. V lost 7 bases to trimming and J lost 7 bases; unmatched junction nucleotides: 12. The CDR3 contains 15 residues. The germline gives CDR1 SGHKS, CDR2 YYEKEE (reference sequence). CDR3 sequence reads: CASRLETGDSGELFF. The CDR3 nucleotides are TGTGCCAGCCGACTTGAGACAGGGGATAGCGGGGAGCTGTTTTTT.

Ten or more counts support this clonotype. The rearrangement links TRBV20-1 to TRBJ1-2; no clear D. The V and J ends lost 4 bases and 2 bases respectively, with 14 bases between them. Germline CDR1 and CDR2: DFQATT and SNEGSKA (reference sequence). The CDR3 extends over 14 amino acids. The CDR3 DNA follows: TGCAGTGCTACGGCTCCGCATCAGAACTATGGCTACACCTTC. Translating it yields CSATAPHQNYGYTF.

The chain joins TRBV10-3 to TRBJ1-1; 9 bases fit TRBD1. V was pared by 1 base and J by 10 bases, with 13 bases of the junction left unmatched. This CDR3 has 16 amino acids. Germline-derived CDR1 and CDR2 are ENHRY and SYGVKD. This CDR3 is CAISEFADRGGSGAFF. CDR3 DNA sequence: TGTGCCATCAGTGAGTTCGCGGACAGGGGTGGGTCAGGAGCTTTCTTT.

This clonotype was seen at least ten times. DNA for the CDR3: TGTGCCAGCAGCAACCAGGGGGCAGATACGCAGTATTTT. Translated, it gives CASSNQGADTQYF. This chain uses TRBV3-1 with TRBJ2-3; 7 nucleotides match TRBD1. The trim removed 5 bases at V and 4 bases at J, leaving 3 bases unmatched. CDR3 length equals 13 residues. CDR1 and CDR2 from the germline V gene are LGHDT and YNNKEL (reference sequence).

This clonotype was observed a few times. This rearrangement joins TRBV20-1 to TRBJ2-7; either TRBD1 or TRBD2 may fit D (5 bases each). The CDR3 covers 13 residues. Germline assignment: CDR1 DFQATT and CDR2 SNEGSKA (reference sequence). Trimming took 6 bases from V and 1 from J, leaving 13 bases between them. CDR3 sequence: CSAPGTASYEQYF. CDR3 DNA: TGCAGTGCCCCCGGGACGGCTTCCTACGAGCAGTACTTC.